This paragraph reports one TCR beta chain. Its antigen is unidentified. The data derive from a study of shared clonotypes between healthy human individuals. Findings and limits, study-wide: Sampling was confined to blood; repertoires within tissues likely differ.

The length of the CDR3 is 16 residues. Germline V CDR1 and CDR2: MGHRA, YSYEKL. Germline trimming cut 1 base from V and 4 bases from J; bases unmatched to any gene: 2. Produced via immunoSEQ multiplex PCR; TCRdb's table is partial and in-frame only. The repertoire includes more than 1,200,000 clones, about 98.5% of them detected once, and roughly 0.35% sits in the top ten. CD4+ cells were split into CD45RA+ naive and CD45RA-negative memory subsets. Sequencing was done on a sample of naive CD4+ T cells sorted from blood. Documented subset: CD45RA+ positively selected. The genes are TRBV4-1 and TRBJ2-1; 12 positions agree with TRBD2. This clonotype was obtained from a young man in good health. DNA of the CDR3: TGCGCCAGCAGCCAAGCAGGGACTAGCGGGTACAATGAGCAGTTCTTC. It codes for CASSQAGTSGYNEQFF.